This entry lists 23 T cell receptor beta chains sequenced from one sample in a study of control samples from healthy donors and cancer patients. Data came from immunoSEQ multiplex PCR; TCRdb stores just in-frame clones and leaves some out. The sample shows roughly 170,000 clones, more than 85% of them seen only once. The sample was blood. Receptors originate from a woman aged 40 to 50 in good health.

The chain employs TRBV5-1 and TRBJ1-1; D gene unclear. This CDR3 comprises 14 residues. Germline V gives CDR1 SGHRS, CDR2 YFSETQ. The V end lost 7 bases, the J end lost 3 bases, and 16 bases lay between the germline ends. The CDR3 region has the DNA TGCGCCAGCCGTCCATTGGGTACCGACACTGAAGCTTTCTTT. Encoded protein: CASRPLGTDTEAFF.

This clone was found once. Additional DNA sequences in this sample encode the identical CDR3. The rearrangement uses TRBV5-1 and TRBJ1-1; 9 bases are shared with TRBD1. Looked up from germline, CDR1 is SGHRS and CDR2 is YFSETQ. The ends lost 5 bases at V and 3 bases at J; junction bases unmatched: 5. The CDR3 contains 14 residues. This chain's CDR3 is CASRRTGDDTEAFF. The CDR3, as DNA: TGCGCCAGCAGGCGGACAGGGGATGACACTGAAGCTTTCTTT.

The CDR3 is CASGFGTGLNQETQYF. The DNA for the CDR3 is TGTGCTAGTGGTTTTGGGACAGGGTTAAACCAAGAGACCCAGTACTTC. This chain uses TRBV12-5 with TRBJ2-5; 9 bases agree with TRBD1. This CDR3 is built from 16 residues. The V and J ends lost 3 bases and 0 bases, in that order; junction bases with no gene match: 5. From germline, CDR1 is LGHNT and CDR2 FRNRAP. Variable domain in full (rest from reference TRBV12-5 and TRBJ2-5): DARVTQTPRHKVTEMGQEVTMRCQPILGHNTVFWYRQTMMQGLELLAYFRNRAPLDDSGMPKDRFSAEMPDATLATLKIQPSEPRDSAVYFCASGFGTGLNQETQYFGPGTRLLVL.

V is TRBV10-3 and J is TRBJ1-1; TRBD1 might be the D (6 bases). The V end lost 7 bases, the J end lost 1 base, and 10 bases lay between the germline ends. CDR3 length: 13 residues. Germline values: CDR1 ENHRY, CDR2 SYGVKD. DNA of the CDR3: TGTGCCATCACCACGACAGGGAACACTGAAGCTTTCTTT. Its protein is CAITTTGNTEAFF.

The chain recombines TRBV7-2 with TRBJ1-6; 9 positions match TRBD1. The CDR3 has 15 residues. J was trimmed by 10 bases and V by 3 bases; bases with no gene match: 7. Germline V gene sequence: CDR1 SGHTA, CDR2 FQGNSA. The CDR3 bases are TGTGCCAGCAGCTTTCCGGGACAGGGAAAATCACCCCTCCACTTT. This gives the protein CASSFPGQGKSPLHF. Looking up the rest from reference TRBV7-2 and TRBJ1-6 gives the full variable domain: GAGVSQSPSNKVTEKGKDVELRCDPISGHTALYWYRQSLGQGLEFLIYFQGNSAPDKSGLPSDRFSAERTGGSVSTLTIQRTQQEDSAVYLCASSFPGQGKSPLHFGNGTRLTVT.

The rearrangement links TRBV9 to TRBJ1-1, with D perhaps TRBD1 (5 bases). V was cut by 2 bases and J by 4 bases, with 12 bases left in between. Germline-derived CDR1 and CDR2 are SGDLS and YYNGEE. The CDR3 extends over 14 amino acids. CDR3 coding DNA: TGTGCCAGCAGCGTGGGACCGGCGGGCACTGAAGCTTTCTTT. Protein: CASSVGPAGTEAFF.

The chain is built from TRBV6-5 and TRBJ2-1; 10 nucleotides agree with TRBD2. CDR1 and CDR2 (germline): MNHEY, SVGAGI. CDR3 length: 15 amino acids. V trimming: 4 bases; J trimming: 9 bases; junction bases outside the gene matches: 9. CDR3 bases: TGTGCCAGCAGTTGGGCCCTAGCGGGGGTCGCTGAGCAGTTCTTC. The encoded protein is CASSWALAGVAEQFF.

In nucleotides, the CDR3 is TGTGCCAGCAGCCCAGGGTCCCAGGGGCTGGCCAATGAGCAGTTCTTC. The encoded protein is CASSPGSQGLANEQFF. The gene calls are TRBV7-2 and TRBJ2-1, with D possibly being TRBD1 (6 bases). In germline, CDR1 is SGHTA, CDR2 FQGNSA. V was clipped by 5 bases and J by 6 bases, with 20 bases between them. CDR3 size: 16 residues.

This sequence joins TRBV5-6 and TRBJ1-1; 7 bases are a match to TRBD1. V lost 5 bases and J lost 0; bases outside the gene matches: 7. Germline assignment: CDR1 SGHDT and CDR2 YYEEEE. This CDR3 contains 15 residues. The CDR3 DNA follows: TGTGCCAGCAGTATATACAGGGGCATGAACACTGAAGCTTTCTTT. Its translation: CASSIYRGMNTEAFF.

This chain connects TRBV2 to TRBJ2-7; TRBD2 might be the D (7 bases). The CDR3 is 15 residues long. V lost 6 bases, J lost 2 bases, and 17 bases lay in between. Germline lookup yields CDR1 SNHLY and CDR2 FYNNEI. The CDR3 coding sequence is TGTGCCAGCAGCAAAGGGAGGGGGGGCACCTACGAGCAGTACTTC. Protein: CASSKGRGGTYEQYF.

The J gene is TRBJ2-3, the V gene TRBV27, with D perhaps assigned TRBD1 or TRBD2 (5 bases each). From germline, CDR1 is MNHEY and CDR2 SMNVEV (reference sequence). The CDR3 length is 17 residues. Between the trimmed V and J ends, which lost 2 bases and 2 bases, there was a span of 17 bases. In DNA form, the CDR3 reads TGTGCCAGCAGTTTAAAGGCTGCCGGGACCCCCACAGATACGCAGTATTTT. Its translation is CASSLKAAGTPTDTQYF.

The chain recombines TRBV5-6 with TRBJ1-2; D gene unclear. CDR3 length equals 14 residues. Germline CDR1 and CDR2: SGHDT and YYEEEE. Trimming took off 4 bases at V and 2 bases at J, with 12 bases between the two ends. CDR3: CASSEFIGNYGYTF. The CDR3 nucleotides read TGTGCCAGCAGCGAATTTATAGGAAACTATGGCTACACCTTC.

The chain links TRBV18 to TRBJ1-2, with 10 bases matching TRBD1. This CDR3 contains 18 residues. J was trimmed by 7 bases and V by 3 bases; bases with no gene match: 17. The germline CDR1 and CDR2 sequences are KGHSH and LQKENI. In DNA form, the CDR3 reads TGTGCCAGCTCACCTGGAAACCCGGGACAGGGGATAGTGGCTGGCTACACCTTC. Amino acid sequence: CASSPGNPGQGIVAGYTF.

The chain carries TRBV2 and TRBJ2-2; tentatively, D is TRBD2 (6 bases). Trimming removed 8 bases from V and 3 bases from J, with 13 bases in between. The CDR3 contains 14 residues. Germline CDR1 and CDR2: SNHLY and FYNNEI. Here the CDR3 DNA reads TGTGCCAGCGCAGTAGGCGGGGACACCGGGGAGCTGTTTTTT. Protein product: CASAVGGDTGELFF.

Regarding this clone: The sample carries other DNA sequences with the same CDR3. V usage is TRBV5-1 and J usage is TRBJ2-5, with 10 bases aligning to TRBD1. This CDR3 contains 15 residues. In germline, CDR1 is SGHRS, CDR2 YFSETQ. V lost 0 bases, J lost 3 bases, and 2 bases stayed unmatched. The CDR3 DNA reads TGCGCCAGCAGCTTGGCTGGGACAGGGGAAGAGACCCAGTACTTC. This gives the protein CASSLAGTGEETQYF.

The V gene is TRBV5-8, the J gene TRBJ2-3, with a tentative D call TRBD2 (6 bases). CDR3 size: 18 residues. Trimming removed 1 base at V and 1 base at J, with 19 bases between. The germline V gene has CDR1 SGHTS and CDR2 YDEGEE. CDR3 bases: TGTGCCAGCAGCTTGTATCCCCCTGATGGCGGGGGCACAGATACGCAGTATTTT. Amino acid sequence: CASSLYPPDGGGTDTQYF.

CDR3 sequence: CASSIIPTSTDTQYF. The DNA of the CDR3 is TGTGCCAGTAGTATTATACCCACTAGCACAGATACGCAGTATTTT. This chain connects TRBV19 to TRBJ2-3, with D unclear. The CDR3 extends over 15 amino acids. Per the germline V gene, CDR1 is LNHDA and CDR2 is SQIVND (reference sequence). V lost 3 bases to trimming and J lost 0 bases, with 10 bases between them.

The chain combines TRBV7-2 with TRBJ2-2, with 9 bases fitting TRBD1. The CDR3 consists of 17 residues. Germline values: CDR1 SGHTA, CDR2 FQGNSA. V lost 2 bases and J lost 6; bases outside the gene matches: 10. CDR3 nucleotide sequence: TGTGCCAGCAGCTTAACCTACGGACAGGGGATGTCCGGGGAGCTGTTTTTT. Amino acid sequence: CASSLTYGQGMSGELFF. The variable domain in full, with the rest retrieved from reference TRBV7-2 and TRBJ2-2, is GAGVSQSPSNKVTEKGKDVELRCDPISGHTALYWYRQSLGQGLEFLIYFQGNSAPDKSGLPSDRFSAERTGGSVSTLTIQRTQQEDSAVYLCASSLTYGQGMSGELFFGEGSRLTVL.

The chain has TRBV2 and TRBJ1-1; 9 bases are shared with TRBD1. Trimming removed 4 bases from V and 3 bases from J; junction bases left unmatched: 0. CDR1 and CDR2 (germline): SNHLY, FYNNEI. This CDR3 spans 13 amino acids. The CDR3 coding sequence is TGTGCCAGCAGTGGGGACAGGGACACTGAAGCTTTCTTT. Protein product: CASSGDRDTEAFF.

V usage is TRBV20-1 and J usage is TRBJ2-1, with D unclear. The V gene's germline CDR1 is DFQATT and CDR2 SNEGSKA (reference sequence). This CDR3 region has 12 residues. The V and J ends lost 3 bases and 3 bases respectively, with 6 bases between them. CDR3: CSASYGYNEQFF. The DNA for the CDR3 is TGCAGTGCTAGTTACGGCTACAATGAGCAGTTCTTC.

The V and J genes are TRBV11-2 and TRBJ2-5, with a tentative D call TRBD1 (5 bases). This CDR3 is built from 16 residues. Trimming shortened V by 1 base and J by 5 bases, and 17 bases separated the two germline ends. The germline V gene encodes CDR1 SGHAT and CDR2 FQNNGV. The CDR3 region has the DNA TGTGCCAGCAGCTTAGGCGCAGGGTGGATTTGGGAGACCCAGTACTTC. Translating it yields CASSLGAGWIWETQYF.

In this sample, this clone turned up once. This chain connects TRBV6-5 to TRBJ1-1; the match to TRBD1 covers 9 bases. V dropped 4 bases and J dropped 5; count of bases not matched to a gene: 5. From germline, CDR1 is MNHEY and CDR2 SVGAGI. The CDR3 is 14 residues long. CDR3 loop: CASSSLQGATEAFF. CDR3 DNA: TGTGCCAGCAGTTCCCTACAGGGGGCGACTGAAGCTTTCTTT.

In this sample, this clone turned up a few times. The gene calls are TRBV6-5 and TRBJ1-2; TRBD1 is a possible D gene (6 bases). The CDR3 spans 15 residues. V lost 2 bases to trimming and J lost 2 bases, with 12 bases between them. The V gene's germline CDR1 is MNHEY and CDR2 SVGAGI. The chain's CDR3 is CASSYEGGGNYGYTF. The CDR3 DNA is TGTGCCAGCAGTTACGAAGGAGGGGGAAACTATGGCTACACCTTC.